What follows are 18 T cell receptor beta chains derived from one specimen sequenced in a study of shared clonotypes between healthy human individuals. Positively selected for CCR7, the CD45RO-negative cells used as naive CD8 cells excluded terminally differentiated effector memory CD45RA+ cells. Repertoires were generated with immunoSEQ multiplex PCR, while TCRdb's copy carries only in-frame clones and drops some. Of about 1.9 million clones detected, just under 95% appear once; the ten largest clones hold under 2%. The source material was naive CD8+ T cells from PBMCs. Receptors were obtained from a young man in good health. Some clones in this sample may be carry-over from other donors' samples.

The V call is TRBV9, the J call TRBJ1-2; TRBD1 matches at 8 bases. This CDR3 is 15 amino acids long. Germline CDR1 reads SGDLS; CDR2 reads YYNGEE. Unmatched junction bases numbered 8, after V lost 3 bases and J lost 4 bases. The CDR3 coding sequence is TGTGCCAGCAGCGAGGAGGGACAGGAGCTCTATGGCTACACCTTC. Its protein product is CASSEEGQELYGYTF.

The gene calls are TRBV28 and TRBJ2-2; D is perhaps TRBD2 (5 bases). CDR3 size: 18 residues. V gave up 6 bases and J gave up 3 bases, with 23 bases separating them. Germline-derived CDR1 and CDR2 are MDHEN and SYDVKM. The CDR3 nucleotides read TGTGCCAGCAGCCTTTCCCTCACTAGGCCCCTGGACACCGGGGAGCTGTTTTTT. Its translation: CASSLSLTRPLDTGELFF.

This clone was found once. CDR3 amino acids: CASSPAAGDGYTF. In DNA, the CDR3 is TGTGCCAGCAGTCCGGCCGCCGGGGATGGCTACACCTTC. The rearrangement links TRBV28 to TRBJ1-2, with D uncertain. The germline V and J ends were trimmed by 5 bases and 6 bases, with 13 bases remaining between them. This CDR3 contains 13 residues. The germline V gene has CDR1 MDHEN and CDR2 SYDVKM.

The chain carries TRBV7-9 and TRBJ1-4; D uncertain. The germline CDR1 and CDR2 sequences are SEHNR and FQNEAQ (reference sequence). The CDR3 spans 17 residues. The V and J ends lost 3 bases and 0 bases respectively, with 14 bases between them. The CDR3 sequence is CASSLVDPSPTNEKLFF. CDR3 DNA sequence: TGTGCCAGCAGCTTGGTGGATCCTAGCCCAACTAATGAAAAACTGTTTTTT. Drawing the rest from reference TRBV7-9 and TRBJ1-4, the complete variable domain is DTGVSQNPRHKITKRGQNVTFRCDPISEHNRLYWYRQTLGQGPEFLTYFQNEAQLEKSRLLSDRFSAERPKGSFSTLEIQRTEQGDSAMYLCASSLVDPSPTNEKLFFGSGTQLSVL.

V gene TRBV7-3 combines with J gene TRBJ2-1; 7 nucleotides align to TRBD2. CDR1 is SGHTA, CDR2 FQGTGA, per germline. V trimming: 5 bases; J trimming: 6 bases; junction bases outside the gene matches: 10. This CDR3 comprises 15 residues. CDR3 sequence: CASSHWRERGNEQFF. The DNA of the CDR3 is TGTGCCAGCAGCCACTGGCGGGAGAGGGGCAATGAGCAGTTCTTC.

The J gene is TRBJ2-6, the V gene TRBV23-1; no firm D call. TRBV23-1 is annotated as an ORF whose role is uncertain. V lost 5 bases and J 3 bases, leaving 17 bases between the germline ends. The CDR3 totals 17 residues. CDR3 protein: CASSVPYETIGANVLTF. The CDR3, as DNA: TGCGCCAGCAGTGTACCTTATGAAACTATTGGGGCCAACGTCCTGACTTTC.

J is TRBJ2-2 and V is TRBV4-2, with 15 bases aligning to TRBD2. Looked up from germline, CDR1 is LGHNA and CDR2 is YNFKEQ. V shed 0 bases, J shed 8 bases, and the junction held 16 bases outside the gene matches. This CDR3 comprises 21 residues. The CDR3 DNA sequence: TGTGCCAGCAGCCAAGAACCCAATGGACTAGCGGGAGGGCCATGGTCTGGGGAGCTGTTTTTT. The encoded protein is CASSQEPNGLAGGPWSGELFF.

This clone was recorded once. The same CDR3 also results from other DNA sequences found in this sample. The chain joins TRBV7-9 to TRBJ1-1; TRBD1 aligns across 7 bases. Per the germline V gene, CDR1 is SEHNR and CDR2 is FQNEAQ (reference sequence). The ends lost 4 bases at V and 5 bases at J; junction bases unmatched: 4. The CDR3 extends over 13 amino acids. The CDR3 is CASSSGRGTEAFF. CDR3 nucleotides: TGTGCCAGCAGCTCGGGCAGGGGGACTGAAGCTTTCTTT. Supplemented by reference TRBV7-9 and TRBJ1-1, the full variable domain reads DTGVSQNPRHKITKRGQNVTFRCDPISEHNRLYWYRQTLGQGPEFLTYFQNEAQLEKSRLLSDRFSAERPKGSFSTLEIQRTEQGDSAMYLCASSSGRGTEAFFGQGTRLTVV.

The rearrangement links TRBV11-2 to TRBJ2-7; the D gene is possibly TRBD1 (5 bases). The germline CDR1 and CDR2 sequences are SGHAT and FQNNGV. V shed 5 bases and J shed 0 bases, with 17 bases lying between them. The CDR3 covers 16 residues. This CDR3 reads CASSPRFADSSYEQYF. CDR3 bases: TGTGCCAGCAGCCCCCGCTTCGCTGACAGCTCCTACGAGCAGTACTTC. Combining the CDR3 with reference TRBV11-2 and TRBJ2-7 gives the whole variable domain EAGVAQSPRYKIIEKRQSVAFWCNPISGHATLYWYQQILGQGPKLLIQFQNNGVVDDSQLPKDRFSAERLKGVDSTLKIQPAKLEDSAVYLCASSPRFADSSYEQYFGPGTRLTVT.

The V and J genes are TRBV27 and TRBJ2-4; D is possibly TRBD2 (6 bases). CDR3 length: 13 amino acids. The V gene's germline CDR1 is MNHEY and CDR2 SMNVEV (reference sequence). With 6 bases removed from V and 0 bases from J, the gap between germline ends came to 6 bases. CDR3 bases: TGTGCCAGCAGGGGACTAGCCAAAAACATTCAGTACTTC. As protein: CASRGLAKNIQYF.

V usage is TRBV7-8 and J usage is TRBJ2-5, with D maybe TRBD1 (5 bases). The CDR3 contains 14 residues. Germline assignment: CDR1 SGHVS and CDR2 FQNEAQ. The ends were cut back, 7 bases at V and 1 base at J, with 13 bases in the middle. Here the CDR3 reads CASTPPRAQETQYF. CDR3 DNA sequence: TGTGCCAGCACCCCCCCCAGGGCCCAAGAGACCCAGTACTTC.

CDR3 amino acids: CASVGTGYNEQFF. As DNA, the CDR3 is TGTGCCAGCGTAGGGACTGGTTACAATGAGCAGTTCTTC. V is TRBV28 and J is TRBJ2-1; D might be TRBD2 (6 bases). Per the germline V gene, CDR1 is MDHEN and CDR2 is SYDVKM. This CDR3 spans 13 amino acids. Trimming removed 8 bases at V and 4 bases at J, with 12 bases between.

This rearrangement joins TRBV11-3 to TRBJ2-7; the match to TRBD1 covers 7 bases. V trimming: 5 bases; J trimming: 3 bases; junction bases outside the gene matches: 10. CDR3 length equals 15 residues. The germline CDR1 and CDR2 sequences are SGHNT and YENEEA. The DNA for the CDR3 is TGTGCCAGCAGCCTGGGTCTCGGGACAGACTACGAGCAGTACTTC. It specifies CASSLGLGTDYEQYF.

The chain recombines TRBV28 with TRBJ2-4; 7 bases agree with TRBD2. The trim removed 5 bases at V and 0 bases at J, leaving 10 bases unmatched. This CDR3 spans 17 amino acids. Germline CDR1 and CDR2: MDHEN and SYDVKM. The CDR3: CASSTSGGGVAKNIQYF. DNA for the CDR3: TGTGCCAGCAGTACCTCGGGGGGTGGGGTAGCCAAAAACATTCAGTACTTC.

This chain uses TRBV28 with TRBJ2-5; tentatively, D is TRBD2 (7 bases). V was clipped by 6 bases and J by 2 bases, with 16 bases between them. The CDR3 is 15 residues long. Germline V gene sequence: CDR1 MDHEN, CDR2 SYDVKM. CDR3 protein: CASRSRGRLQETQYF. In nucleotides, the CDR3 is TGTGCCAGCAGGTCGCGGGGGCGATTGCAAGAGACCCAGTACTTC. Together with reference TRBV28 and TRBJ2-5, the CDR3 gives the full variable domain: DVKVTQSSRYLVKRTGEKVFLECVQDMDHENMFWYRQDPGLGLRLIYFSYDVKMKEKGDIPEGYSVSREKKERFSLILESASTNQTSMYLCASRSRGRLQETQYFGPGTRLLVL.

This clone was picked up one time. J is TRBJ2-7 and V is TRBV9, with 13 bases fitting TRBD2. V was clipped by 1 base and J by 6 bases; unmatched bases: 10. The V gene's germline CDR1 is SGDLS and CDR2 YYNGEE. The CDR3 totals 17 residues. This CDR3 is CASSVHATSGRGSEQYF. The CDR3 region has the DNA TGTGCCAGCAGCGTACACGCTACTAGCGGGAGGGGGTCCGAGCAGTACTTC.

This clone was counted between two and nine times. The rearrangement joins TRBV29-1 to TRBJ1-1, with D unresolved. CDR1 is SQVTM, CDR2 ANQGSEA, per germline. This CDR3 is 12 amino acids long. V was clipped by 4 bases and J by 6 bases, with 12 bases between them. The CDR3 nucleotides are TGCAGCGTTGTGCATCCCACATCTGAAGCTTTCTTT. Translating gives CSVVHPTSEAFF.

The chain is built from TRBV5-4 and TRBJ2-7; perhaps TRBD2 as D (5 bases). Deletions cut 2 bases from V and 4 bases from J, with 10 bases between. CDR1 is SGHNT, CDR2 YYREEE, per germline (reference sequence). The CDR3 contains 13 residues. CDR3 in DNA: TGTGCCAGCAGCTTCCGGGAAAAATACGAGCAGTACTTC. Encoded protein: CASSFREKYEQYF.